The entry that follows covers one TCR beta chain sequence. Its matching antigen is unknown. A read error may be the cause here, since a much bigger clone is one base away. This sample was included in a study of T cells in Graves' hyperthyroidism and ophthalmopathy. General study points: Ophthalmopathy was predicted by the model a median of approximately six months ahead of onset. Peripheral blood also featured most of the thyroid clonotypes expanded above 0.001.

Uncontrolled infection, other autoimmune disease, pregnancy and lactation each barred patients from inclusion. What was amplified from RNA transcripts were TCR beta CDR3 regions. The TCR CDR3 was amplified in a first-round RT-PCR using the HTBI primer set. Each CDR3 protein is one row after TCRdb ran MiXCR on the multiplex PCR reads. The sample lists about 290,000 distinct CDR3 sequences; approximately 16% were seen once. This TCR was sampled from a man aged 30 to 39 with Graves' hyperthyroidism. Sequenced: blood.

The CDR3 bases are TGTACCAGCAGCTCAAACCCCGTCGATACGCAGTATTTT. Its translation is CTSSSNPVDTQYF. The genes are TRBV7-3 and TRBJ2-3, with unresolved D. Germline CDR1 and CDR2: SGHTA and FQGTGA. This CDR3 has 13 amino acids.